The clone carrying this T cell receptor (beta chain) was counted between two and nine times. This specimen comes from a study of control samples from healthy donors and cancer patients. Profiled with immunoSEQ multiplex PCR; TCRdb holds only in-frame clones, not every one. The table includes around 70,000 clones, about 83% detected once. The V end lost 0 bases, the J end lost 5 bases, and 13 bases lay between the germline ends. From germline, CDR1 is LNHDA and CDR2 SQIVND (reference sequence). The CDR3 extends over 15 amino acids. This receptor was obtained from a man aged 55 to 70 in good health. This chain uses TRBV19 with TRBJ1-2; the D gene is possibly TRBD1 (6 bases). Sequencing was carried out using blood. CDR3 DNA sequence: TGTGCCAGTAGTATAGAGGCAGGGGCGAAATATGGCTACACCTTC. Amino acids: CASSIEAGAKYGYTF.